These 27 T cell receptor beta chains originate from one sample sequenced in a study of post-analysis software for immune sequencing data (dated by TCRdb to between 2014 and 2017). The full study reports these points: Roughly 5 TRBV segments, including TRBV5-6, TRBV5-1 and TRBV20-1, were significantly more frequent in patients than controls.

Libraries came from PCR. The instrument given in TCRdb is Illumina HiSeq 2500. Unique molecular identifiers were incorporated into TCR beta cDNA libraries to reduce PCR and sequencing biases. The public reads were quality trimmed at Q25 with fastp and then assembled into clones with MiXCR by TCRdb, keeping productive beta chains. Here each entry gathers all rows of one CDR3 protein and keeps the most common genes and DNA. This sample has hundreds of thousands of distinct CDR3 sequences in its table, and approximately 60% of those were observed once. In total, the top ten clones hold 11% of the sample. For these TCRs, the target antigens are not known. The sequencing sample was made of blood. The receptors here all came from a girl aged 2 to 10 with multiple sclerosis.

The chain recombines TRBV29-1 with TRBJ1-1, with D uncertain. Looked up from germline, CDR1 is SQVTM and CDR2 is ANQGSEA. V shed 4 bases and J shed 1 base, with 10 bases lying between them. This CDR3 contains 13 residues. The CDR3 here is CSVAFVGNTEAFF. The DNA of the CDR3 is TGCAGCGTTGCGTTTGTGGGGAACACTGAAGCTTTCTTT. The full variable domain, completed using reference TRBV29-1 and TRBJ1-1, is SAVISQKPSRDICQRGTSLTIQCQVDSQVTMMFWYRQQPGQSLTLIATANQGSEATYESGFVIDKFPISRPNLTFSTLTVSNMSPEDSSIYLCSVAFVGNTEAFFGQGTRLTVV.

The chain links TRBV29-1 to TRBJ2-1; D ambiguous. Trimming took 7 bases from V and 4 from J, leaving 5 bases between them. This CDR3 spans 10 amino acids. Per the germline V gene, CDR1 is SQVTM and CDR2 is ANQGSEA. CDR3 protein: CSGEYNEQFF. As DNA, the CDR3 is TGCAGCGGGGAATACAATGAGCAGTTCTTC.

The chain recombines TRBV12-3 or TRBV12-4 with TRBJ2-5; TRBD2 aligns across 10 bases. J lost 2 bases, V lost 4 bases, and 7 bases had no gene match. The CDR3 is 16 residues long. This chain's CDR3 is CASSSLLAGPQETQYF. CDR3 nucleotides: TGTGCCAGCAGTTCCCTACTAGCGGGACCACAAGAGACCCAGTACTTC.

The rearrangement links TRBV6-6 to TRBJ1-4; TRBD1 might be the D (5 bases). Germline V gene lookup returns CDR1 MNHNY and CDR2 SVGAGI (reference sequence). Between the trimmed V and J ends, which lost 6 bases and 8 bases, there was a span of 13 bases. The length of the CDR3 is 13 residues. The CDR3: CASRPGDVEKLFF. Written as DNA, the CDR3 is TGTGCCAGCAGGCCCGGGGACGTGGAAAAACTGTTTTTT.

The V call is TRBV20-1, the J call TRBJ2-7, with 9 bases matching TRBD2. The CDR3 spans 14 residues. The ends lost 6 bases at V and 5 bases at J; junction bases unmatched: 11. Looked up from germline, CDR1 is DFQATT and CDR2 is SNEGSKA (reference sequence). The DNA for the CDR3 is TGCAGTGCCCGTCCCCCTAGCGGGAACGACGAGCAGTACTTC. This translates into CSARPPSGNDEQYF.

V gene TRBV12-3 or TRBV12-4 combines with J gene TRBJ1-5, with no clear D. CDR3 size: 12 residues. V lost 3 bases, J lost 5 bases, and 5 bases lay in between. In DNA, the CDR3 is TGTGCCAGCAGTTTGAATGATCAGCCCCAGCATTTT. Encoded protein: CASSLNDQPQHF.

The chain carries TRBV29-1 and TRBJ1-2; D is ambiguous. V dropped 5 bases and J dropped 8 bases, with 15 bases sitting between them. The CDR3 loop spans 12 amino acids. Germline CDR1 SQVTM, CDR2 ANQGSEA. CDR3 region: CSVPYKPRGYTF. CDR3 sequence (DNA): TGCAGCGTTCCATACAAGCCTAGGGGCTACACCTTC. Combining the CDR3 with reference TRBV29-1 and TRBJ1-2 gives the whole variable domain SAVISQKPSRDICQRGTSLTIQCQVDSQVTMMFWYRQQPGQSLTLIATANQGSEATYESGFVIDKFPISRPNLTFSTLTVSNMSPEDSSIYLCSVPYKPRGYTFGSGTRLTVV.

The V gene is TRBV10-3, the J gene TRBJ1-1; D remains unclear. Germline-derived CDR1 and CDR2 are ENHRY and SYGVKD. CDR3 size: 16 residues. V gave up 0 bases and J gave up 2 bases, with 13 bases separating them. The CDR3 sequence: CAISESIGEGNTEAFF. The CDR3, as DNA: TGTGCCATCAGTGAGTCAATCGGGGAGGGAAACACTGAAGCTTTCTTT.

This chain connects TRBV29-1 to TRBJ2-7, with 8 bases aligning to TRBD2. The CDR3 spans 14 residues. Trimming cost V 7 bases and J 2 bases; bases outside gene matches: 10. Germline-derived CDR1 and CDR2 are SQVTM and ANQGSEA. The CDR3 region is CSAVTSGGTYEQYF. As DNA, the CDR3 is TGCAGCGCGGTAACTAGCGGAGGAACCTACGAGCAGTACTTC.

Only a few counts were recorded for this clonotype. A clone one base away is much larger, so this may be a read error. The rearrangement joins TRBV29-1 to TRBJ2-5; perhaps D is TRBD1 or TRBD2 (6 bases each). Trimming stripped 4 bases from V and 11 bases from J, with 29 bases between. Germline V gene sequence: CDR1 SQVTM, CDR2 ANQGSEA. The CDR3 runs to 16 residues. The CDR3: CSVGVRGERYYNEQYF. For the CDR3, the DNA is TGCAGCGTTGGTGTTAGGGGGGAGCGGTACTACAATGAGCAGTACTTC. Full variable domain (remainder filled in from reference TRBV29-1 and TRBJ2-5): SAVISQKPSRDICQRGTSLTIQCQVDSQVTMMFWYRQQPGQSLTLIATANQGSEATYESGFVIDKFPISRPNLTFSTLTVSNMSPEDSSIYLCSVGVRGERYYNEQYFGPGTRLLVL.

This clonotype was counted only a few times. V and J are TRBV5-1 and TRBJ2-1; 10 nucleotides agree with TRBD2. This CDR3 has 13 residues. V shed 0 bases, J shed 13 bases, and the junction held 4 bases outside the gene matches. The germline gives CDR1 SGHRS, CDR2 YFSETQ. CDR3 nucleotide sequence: TGCGCCAGCAGCTTGGGTAGCGGGGGGCCTCAGTTCTTC. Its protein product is CASSLGSGGPQFF. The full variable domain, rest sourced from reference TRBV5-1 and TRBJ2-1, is KAGVTQTPRYLIKTRGQQVTLSCSPISGHRSVSWYQQTPGQGLQFLFEYFSETQRNKGNFPGRFSGRQFSNSRSEMNVSTLELGDSALYLCASSLGSGGPQFFGPGTRLTVL.

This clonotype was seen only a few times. The CDR3: CSVGGTRGNNEQFF. CDR3 nucleotides: TGCAGCGTCGGCGGGACTAGGGGGAACAATGAGCAGTTCTTC. The rearrangement uses TRBV29-1 and TRBJ2-1; 8 bases align to TRBD2. Trimming cost V 6 bases and J 5 bases; bases outside gene matches: 9. This CDR3 has 14 residues. Germline V CDR1 and CDR2: SQVTM, ANQGSEA.

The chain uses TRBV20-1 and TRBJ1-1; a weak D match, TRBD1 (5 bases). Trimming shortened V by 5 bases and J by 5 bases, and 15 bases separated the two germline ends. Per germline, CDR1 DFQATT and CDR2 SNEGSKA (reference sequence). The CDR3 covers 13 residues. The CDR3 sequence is CSASLVEGTEAFF. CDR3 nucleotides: TGCAGTGCTTCCTTAGTTGAGGGGACTGAAGCTTTCTTT.

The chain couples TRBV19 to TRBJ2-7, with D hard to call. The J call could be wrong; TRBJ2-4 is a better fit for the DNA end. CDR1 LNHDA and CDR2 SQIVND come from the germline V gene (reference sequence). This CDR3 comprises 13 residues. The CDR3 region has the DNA TGTGCCAGTAGGATAACGGCCAAAAACATTCAGTACTTC. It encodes CASRITAKNIQYF.

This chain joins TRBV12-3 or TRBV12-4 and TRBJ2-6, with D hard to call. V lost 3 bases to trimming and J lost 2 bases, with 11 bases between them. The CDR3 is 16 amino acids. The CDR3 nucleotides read TGTGCCAGCAGTTTCCCGGCCCGTCCTGGGGCCAACGTCCTGACTTTC. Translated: CASSFPARPGANVLTF.

CDR3 amino acids: CASSQDLQGEQYF. Written as DNA, the CDR3 is TGTGCCAGCAGCCAAGATTTACAGGGCGAGCAGTACTTC. The chain joins TRBV3-1 to TRBJ2-7; D is possibly TRBD1 (6 bases). Trimming removed 0 bases at V and 6 bases at J, with 9 bases between. The CDR3 runs to 13 residues. CDR1 and CDR2 from the germline V gene are LGHDT and YNNKEL (reference sequence).

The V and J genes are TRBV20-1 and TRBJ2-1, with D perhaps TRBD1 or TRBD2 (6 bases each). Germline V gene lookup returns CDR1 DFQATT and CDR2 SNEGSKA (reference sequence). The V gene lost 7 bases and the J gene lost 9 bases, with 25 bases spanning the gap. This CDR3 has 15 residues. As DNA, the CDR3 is TGCAGTGTCGAGGGGGGTAAGGTCGGTTCGGGTGAGCAGTTCTTC. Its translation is CSVEGGKVGSGEQFF.

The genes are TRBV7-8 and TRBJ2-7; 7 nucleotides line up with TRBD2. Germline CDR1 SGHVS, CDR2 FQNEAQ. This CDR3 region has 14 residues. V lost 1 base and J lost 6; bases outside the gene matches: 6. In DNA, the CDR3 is TGTGCCAGCAGCTTAGGGACTAGGGGAGCCGAGCAGTACTTC. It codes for CASSLGTRGAEQYF.

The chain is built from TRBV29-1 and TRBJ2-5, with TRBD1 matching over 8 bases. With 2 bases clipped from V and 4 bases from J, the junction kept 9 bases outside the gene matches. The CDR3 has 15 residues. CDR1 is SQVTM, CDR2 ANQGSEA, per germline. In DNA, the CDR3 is TGCAGCGTTGAAACCTTCCAGGGGGCTAGAGAGACCCAGTACTTC. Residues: CSVETFQGARETQYF.

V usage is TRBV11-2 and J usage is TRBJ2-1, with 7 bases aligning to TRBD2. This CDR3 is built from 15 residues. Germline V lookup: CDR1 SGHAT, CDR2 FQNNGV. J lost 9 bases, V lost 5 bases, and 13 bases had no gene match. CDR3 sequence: CASSPLGGSRGEQFF. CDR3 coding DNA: TGTGCCAGCAGCCCACTGGGCGGGAGTCGAGGTGAGCAGTTCTTC.

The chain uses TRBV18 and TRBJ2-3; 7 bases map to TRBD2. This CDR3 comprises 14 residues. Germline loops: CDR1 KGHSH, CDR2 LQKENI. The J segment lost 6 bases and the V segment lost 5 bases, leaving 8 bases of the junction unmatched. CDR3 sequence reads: CASSSGGGSDTQYF. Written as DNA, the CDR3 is TGTGCCAGCTCATCCGGCGGGGGTTCGGATACGCAGTATTTT.

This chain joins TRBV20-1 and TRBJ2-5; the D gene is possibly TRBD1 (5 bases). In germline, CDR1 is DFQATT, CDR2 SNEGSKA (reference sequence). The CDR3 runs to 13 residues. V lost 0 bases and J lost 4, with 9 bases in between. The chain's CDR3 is CSARDRRGETQYF. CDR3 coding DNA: TGCAGTGCTAGAGATCGAAGGGGAGAGACCCAGTACTTC.

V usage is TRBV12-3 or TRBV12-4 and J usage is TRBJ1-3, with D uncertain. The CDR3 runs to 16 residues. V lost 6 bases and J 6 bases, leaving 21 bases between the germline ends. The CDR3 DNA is TGTGCCAGCAGCTTTGCCGGGAGGTGGGAATTAAACACCATATATTTT. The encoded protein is CASSFAGRWELNTIYF.

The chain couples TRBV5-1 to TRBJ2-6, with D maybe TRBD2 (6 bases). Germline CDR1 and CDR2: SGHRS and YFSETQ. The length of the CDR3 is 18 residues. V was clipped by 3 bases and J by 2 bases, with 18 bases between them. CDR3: CASSSGGRQGTGANVLTF. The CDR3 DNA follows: TGCGCCAGCAGCTCCGGGGGAAGGCAGGGAACTGGGGCCAACGTCCTGACTTTC.

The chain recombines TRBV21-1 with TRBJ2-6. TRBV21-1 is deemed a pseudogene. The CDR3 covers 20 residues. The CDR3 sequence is CASSKDRWGPSSSGVNVLTF. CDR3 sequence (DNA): TGTGCCAGCAGCAAGGACCGGTGGGGTCCTTCGAGCTCTGGGGTCAACGTCCTGACTTTC.

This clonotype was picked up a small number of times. As DNA, the CDR3 is TGTGCCAGCAGCGTAGACTGGAGCACAGATACGCAGTATTTT. Encoded protein: CASSVDWSTDTQYF. This chain connects TRBV7-9 to TRBJ2-3; D gene unclear. The CDR3 consists of 14 residues. Trimming stripped 5 bases from V and 0 bases from J, with 9 bases between. Germline values: CDR1 SEHNR, CDR2 FQNEAQ (reference sequence). The variable domain in full, with the rest retrieved from reference TRBV7-9 and TRBJ2-3, is DTGVSQNPRHKITKRGQNVTFRCDPISEHNRLYWYRQTLGQGPEFLTYFQNEAQLEKSRLLSDRFSAERPKGSFSTLEIQRTEQGDSAMYLCASSVDWSTDTQYFGPGTRLTVL.

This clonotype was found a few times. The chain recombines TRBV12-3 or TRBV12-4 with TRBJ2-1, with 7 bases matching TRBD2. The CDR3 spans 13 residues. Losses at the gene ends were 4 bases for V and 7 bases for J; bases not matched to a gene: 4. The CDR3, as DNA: TGTGCCAGCAGTTCCGGACTAGTAAATGAGCAGTTCTTC. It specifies CASSSGLVNEQFF.